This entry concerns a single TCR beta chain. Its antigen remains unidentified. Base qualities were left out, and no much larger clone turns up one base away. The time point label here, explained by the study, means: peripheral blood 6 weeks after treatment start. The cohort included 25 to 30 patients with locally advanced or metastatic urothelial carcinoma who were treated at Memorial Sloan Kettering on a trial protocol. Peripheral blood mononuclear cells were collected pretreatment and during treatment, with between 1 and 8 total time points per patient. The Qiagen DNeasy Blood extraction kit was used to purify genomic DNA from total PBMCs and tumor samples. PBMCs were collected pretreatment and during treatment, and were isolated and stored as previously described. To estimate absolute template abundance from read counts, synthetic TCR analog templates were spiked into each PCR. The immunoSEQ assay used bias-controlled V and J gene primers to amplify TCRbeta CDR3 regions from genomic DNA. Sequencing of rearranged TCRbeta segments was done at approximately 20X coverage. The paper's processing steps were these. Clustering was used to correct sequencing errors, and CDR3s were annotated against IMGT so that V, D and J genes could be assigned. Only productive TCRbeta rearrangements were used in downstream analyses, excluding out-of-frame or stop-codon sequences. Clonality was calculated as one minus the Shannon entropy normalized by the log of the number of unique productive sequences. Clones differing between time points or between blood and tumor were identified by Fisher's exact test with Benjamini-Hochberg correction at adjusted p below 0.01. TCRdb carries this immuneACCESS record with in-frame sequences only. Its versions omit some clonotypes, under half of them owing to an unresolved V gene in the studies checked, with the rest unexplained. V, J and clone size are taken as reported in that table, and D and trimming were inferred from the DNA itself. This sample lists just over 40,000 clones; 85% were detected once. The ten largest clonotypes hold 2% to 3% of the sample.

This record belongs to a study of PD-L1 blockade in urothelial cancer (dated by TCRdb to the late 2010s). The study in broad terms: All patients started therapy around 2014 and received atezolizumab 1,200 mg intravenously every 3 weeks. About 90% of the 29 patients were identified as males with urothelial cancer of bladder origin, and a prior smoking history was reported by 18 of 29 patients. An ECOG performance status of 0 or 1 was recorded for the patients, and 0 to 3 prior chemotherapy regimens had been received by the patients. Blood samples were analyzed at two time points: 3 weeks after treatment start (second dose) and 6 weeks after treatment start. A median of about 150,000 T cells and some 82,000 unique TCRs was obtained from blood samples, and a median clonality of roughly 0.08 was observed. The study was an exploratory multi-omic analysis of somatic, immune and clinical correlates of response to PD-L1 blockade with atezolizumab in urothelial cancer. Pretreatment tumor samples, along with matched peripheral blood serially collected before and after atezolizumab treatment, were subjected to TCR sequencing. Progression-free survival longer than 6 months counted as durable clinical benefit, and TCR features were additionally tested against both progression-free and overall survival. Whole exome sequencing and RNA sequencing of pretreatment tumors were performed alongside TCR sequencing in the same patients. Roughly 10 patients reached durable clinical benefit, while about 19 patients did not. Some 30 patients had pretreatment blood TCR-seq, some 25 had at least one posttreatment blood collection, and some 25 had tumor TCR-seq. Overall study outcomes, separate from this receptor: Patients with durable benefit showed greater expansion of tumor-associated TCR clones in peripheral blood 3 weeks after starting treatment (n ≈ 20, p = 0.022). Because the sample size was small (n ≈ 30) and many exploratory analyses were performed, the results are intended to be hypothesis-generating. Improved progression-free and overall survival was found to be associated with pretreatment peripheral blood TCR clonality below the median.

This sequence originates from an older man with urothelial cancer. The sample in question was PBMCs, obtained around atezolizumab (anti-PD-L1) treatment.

The CDR3 reads as follows: CASSTGGDSGNTIYF. The DNA is TGTGCCAGCTCAACAGGGGGGGACTCTGGAAACACCATATATTTT. The rearrangement combines TRBV18 with TRBJ1-3; 8 junctional bases match TRBD1. Clipping removes 5 bases from V and 0 bases from J, with 3 as the unmatched junction base count. The germline V gene yields KGHSH for CDR1 and LQKENI for CDR2. From the cysteine up to the phenylalanine, the CDR3 has a length of 15 residues. CDR3 DNA only is kept here, 45 bases in frame from base 1.